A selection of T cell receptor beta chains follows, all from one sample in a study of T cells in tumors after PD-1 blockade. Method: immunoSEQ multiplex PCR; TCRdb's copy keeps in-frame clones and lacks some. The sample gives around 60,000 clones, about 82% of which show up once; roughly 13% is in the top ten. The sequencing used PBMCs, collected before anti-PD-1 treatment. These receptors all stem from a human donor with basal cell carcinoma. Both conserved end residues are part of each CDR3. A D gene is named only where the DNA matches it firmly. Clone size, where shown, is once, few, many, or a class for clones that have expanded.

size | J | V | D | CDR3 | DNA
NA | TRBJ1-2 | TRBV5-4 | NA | CASSLGGGASFSGYTF | TGTGCCAGCAGCTTGGGTGGTGGGGCCTCCTTCAGCGGCTACACCTTC
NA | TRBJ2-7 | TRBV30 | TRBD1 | CAWSTTGGEQYF | TGTGCCTGGAGTACGACAGGGGGCGAGCAGTACTTC
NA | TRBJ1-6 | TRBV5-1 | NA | CASSLAGGESPLHF | TGCGCCAGCAGCTTGGCCGGGGGGGAATCACCCCTCCACTTT
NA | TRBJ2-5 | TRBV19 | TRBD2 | CASSKGLAGANSRKTQYF | TGTGCCAGTAGTAAGGGACTAGCGGGGGCCAACTCCCGAAAGACCCAGTACTTC
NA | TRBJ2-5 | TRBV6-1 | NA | CASSEAWETQYF | TGTGCCAGCAGTGAAGCATGGGAGACCCAGTACTTC
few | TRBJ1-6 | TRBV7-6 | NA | CASSLGPPVNRNNSPLHF | TGTGCCAGCAGCTTAGGGCCTCCGGTGAATAGAAATAATTCACCCCTCCACTTT
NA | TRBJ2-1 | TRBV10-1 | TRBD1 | CASSESKAQGAYNEQFF | TGCGCCAGCAGTGAGTCGAAAGCACAGGGGGCCTACAATGAGCAGTTCTTC
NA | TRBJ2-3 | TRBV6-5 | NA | CASSYAGGTDTQYF | TGTGCCAGCAGTTACGCCGGGGGCACAGATACGCAGTATTTT
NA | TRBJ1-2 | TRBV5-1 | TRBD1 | CASSSGGGGPNGYTF | TGCGCCAGCAGCTCAGGGGGTGGAGGGCCTAACGGCTACACCTTC
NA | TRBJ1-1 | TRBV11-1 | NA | CASSSRQMNTEAFF | TGTGCCAGCAGCTCTAGACAGATGAACACTGAAGCTTTCTTT
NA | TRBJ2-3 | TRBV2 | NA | CASSDKTSTDTQYF | TGTGCCAGCAGTGACAAAACAAGCACAGATACGCAGTATTTT
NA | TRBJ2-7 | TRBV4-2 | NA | CATPLAYYEQYF | TGTGCCACACCACTAGCTTACTACGAGCAGTACTTC
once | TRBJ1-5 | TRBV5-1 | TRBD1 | CASSADGTGANQPQHF | TGCGCCAGCAGCGCGGACGGGACAGGGGCTAATCAGCCCCAGCATTTT
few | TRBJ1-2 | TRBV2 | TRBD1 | CASSEQGGDGYTF | TGTGCCAGCAGTGAACAAGGGGGCGACGGCTACACCTTC
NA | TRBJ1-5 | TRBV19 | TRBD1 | CASTGTGWDQPQHF | TGTGCCAGTACCGGGACAGGATGGGATCAGCCCCAGCATTTT
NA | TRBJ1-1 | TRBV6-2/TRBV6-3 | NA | CASSTPVGQNTEAFF | TGTGCCAGCAGTACCCCCGTGGGACAGAACACTGAAGCTTTCTTT